This passage covers 12 T cell receptor beta chains from one sample sequenced in a study of beta chain features in type 1 diabetes. Investigators reverse transcribed all isolated RNA, so they sequenced expressed TCRB transcripts. The method was immunoSEQ multiplex PCR; TCRdb's version includes in-frame clones alone and lacks a portion of them. This table has roughly 230,000 clones, 9.6% appearing once. The material sequenced was naive CD4+ T cells from blood. These receptors were taken from a woman between 18 and 29 years old in good health.

This chain uses TRBV6-4 with TRBJ2-1, with 10 nucleotides matching TRBD1. Unmatched junction bases numbered 15, after V lost 6 bases and J lost 7 bases. Germline V CDR1 and CDR2: MRHNA, SNTAGT. This CDR3 contains 17 residues. CDR3 DNA: TGTGCCAGCAGCAGTTACCCATGGACAGGGGGTCGGAATGAGCAGTTCTTC. It encodes CASSSYPWTGGRNEQFF.

This clone was seen only a few times. The chain employs TRBV6-5 and TRBJ2-7; 10 bases are shared with TRBD1. Trimming took 6 bases from V and 0 from J; bases not matched to a gene: 2. Looked up from germline, CDR1 is MNHEY and CDR2 is SVGAGI. This CDR3 is 14 amino acids long. In nucleotides, the CDR3 is TGTGCCAGCAGCCGGGACAGGGGCTCCTACGAGCAGTACTTC. Protein product: CASSRDRGSYEQYF.

This chain connects TRBV14 to TRBJ1-2, with 7 bases matching TRBD1. V was clipped by 6 bases and J by 4 bases; unmatched bases: 11. The CDR3 spans 15 residues. From germline, CDR1 is SGHDN and CDR2 FVKESK. DNA for the CDR3: TGTGCCAGCAGGGAATCGGGGACAGACCCCTATGGCTACACCTTC. As protein: CASRESGTDPYGYTF. Together with reference TRBV14 and TRBJ1-2, the CDR3 gives the full variable domain: EAGVTQFPSHSVIEKGQTVTLRCDPISGHDNLYWYRRVMGKEIKFLLHFVKESKQDESGMPNNRFLAERTGGTYSTLKVQPAELEDSGVYFCASRESGTDPYGYTFGSGTRLTVV.

The sample holds a few counts of this clone. This rearrangement joins TRBV15 to TRBJ1-5; D unclear. V lost 0 bases and J 6 bases, leaving 6 bases between the germline ends. CDR1 LNHNV and CDR2 YYDKDF come from the germline V gene (reference sequence). CDR3 length: 13 amino acids. CDR3 region: CATSRDFGQPQHF. The DNA for the CDR3 is TGTGCCACCAGCAGAGATTTCGGTCAGCCCCAGCATTTT.

This clone has only a few counts. This chain links TRBV5-4 with TRBJ1-5; 7 bases match TRBD1. In germline, CDR1 is SGHNT, CDR2 YYREEE (reference sequence). Trimming cost V 4 bases and J 5 bases; bases outside gene matches: 3. The CDR3 totals 13 residues. CDR3 nucleotides: TGTGCCAGCAGCCTGGGGACAGATCAGCCCCAGCATTTT. Translating gives CASSLGTDQPQHF.

V gene TRBV11-2 combines with J gene TRBJ1-1; D is uncertain. The CDR3 consists of 13 residues. CDR1 and CDR2 (germline): SGHAT, FQNNGV. V was cut by 0 bases and J by 6 bases, with 8 bases left in between. CDR3 in amino acids: CASSLDNSPEAFF. CDR3 DNA sequence: TGTGCCAGCAGCTTAGATAATTCCCCTGAAGCTTTCTTT.

The chain recombines TRBV19 with TRBJ1-5; D is possibly TRBD1 (6 bases). Germline V lookup: CDR1 LNHDA, CDR2 SQIVND (reference sequence). Trimming took off 6 bases at V and 4 bases at J, with 13 bases between the two ends. The CDR3 contains 14 residues. The DNA for the CDR3 is TGTGCCAGTAGACCGGACAGCTCGAATCAGCCCCAGCATTTT. Translating it yields CASRPDSSNQPQHF. The full variable domain, in which reference TRBV19 and TRBJ1-5 provide the parts outside the CDR3, is DGGITQSPKYLFRKEGQNVTLSCEQNLNHDAMYWYRQDPGQGLRLIYYSQIVNDFQKGDIAEGYSVSREKKESFPLTVTSAQKNPTAFYLCASRPDSSNQPQHFGDGTRLSIL.

V and J are TRBV5-1 and TRBJ1-4; 7 positions match TRBD1. The CDR3 extends over 17 amino acids. Germline V lookup: CDR1 SGHRS, CDR2 YFSETQ. V gave up 3 bases and J gave up 10 bases; unmatched junction bases: 18. The CDR3 reads CASSSSSPGQSGAKLFF. DNA of the CDR3: TGCGCCAGCAGCTCATCCTCACCGGGACAGTCAGGAGCAAAACTGTTTTTT.

The chain carries TRBV7-9 and TRBJ1-1; 10 bases align to TRBD1. Germline-derived CDR1 and CDR2 are SEHNR and FQNEAQ (reference sequence). This CDR3 contains 14 residues. V shed 3 bases, J shed 4 bases, and the junction held 2 bases outside the gene matches. The CDR3 reads CASSLGTGVTEAFF. CDR3 bases: TGTGCCAGCAGCTTGGGGACAGGGGTCACTGAAGCTTTCTTT.

The rearrangement joins TRBV7-9 to TRBJ2-1; 8 bases fit TRBD2. After removal of 3 bases from V and 2 bases from J, the junction contained 3 bases not matched to a gene. The CDR3 runs to 15 residues. Germline assignment: CDR1 SEHNR and CDR2 FQNEAQ (reference sequence). CDR3 sequence reads: CASSLTSEPYNEQFF. Written as DNA, the CDR3 is TGTGCCAGCAGCTTGACTAGCGAGCCCTACAATGAGCAGTTCTTC. Supplemented by reference TRBV7-9 and TRBJ2-1, the full variable domain reads DTGVSQNPRHKITKRGQNVTFRCDPISEHNRLYWYRQTLGQGPEFLTYFQNEAQLEKSRLLSDRFSAERPKGSFSTLEIQRTEQGDSAMYLCASSLTSEPYNEQFFGPGTRLTVL.

The CDR3 sequence: CASSPGPGDTQYF. The CDR3 nucleotides are TGTGCCAGCAGCCCCGGGCCGGGGGATACGCAGTATTTT. This chain joins TRBV5-6 and TRBJ2-3; D perhaps matches TRBD2 (5 bases). CDR3 length: 13 residues. The germline gives CDR1 SGHDT, CDR2 YYEEEE. V lost 4 bases, J lost 6 bases, and 12 bases lay in between.

This clone was detected a few times. The chain recombines TRBV25-1 with TRBJ1-2; possibly TRBD1 for D (5 bases). From germline, CDR1 is MGHDK and CDR2 SYGVNS. V was pared by 2 bases and J by 5 bases, with 18 bases between. The CDR3 length is 16 residues. CDR3 amino acids: CASSESVREVGYGYTF. CDR3 sequence (DNA): TGTGCCAGCAGTGAAAGCGTCAGGGAGGTCGGGTATGGCTACACCTTC.